The 31 T cell receptor beta chains given below trace back to one sample, sequenced in a study of shared clonotypes between healthy human individuals. Measured with immunoSEQ multiplex PCR; TCRdb has only the in-frame clones, and not every one. The sample carries about 2,500,000 clones, roughly nine tenths recorded once. Sequencing used naive CD4+ T cells sorted from blood. As to subset: CD45RA+ positively selected. Receptors originate from a man between 18 and 35 years old in good health.

This CDR3 reads CASRDRELGGYTF. The DNA for the CDR3 is TGTGCCAGCAGGGACAGGGAATTAGGTGGCTACACCTTC. This chain joins TRBV2 and TRBJ1-2; 8 bases fit TRBD1. The germline V gene encodes CDR1 SNHLY and CDR2 FYNNEI. Trimming cost V 6 bases and J 7 bases; bases outside gene matches: 7. This CDR3 spans 13 amino acids.

The chain links TRBV19 to TRBJ2-7; the match to TRBD2 covers 14 bases. V was clipped by 5 bases and J by 7 bases; unmatched bases: 7. This CDR3 contains 15 residues. CDR1 and CDR2 (germline): LNHDA, SQIVND (reference sequence). The CDR3 protein is CASSPPGLAGVEQYF. The CDR3 DNA follows: TGTGCCAGTAGTCCCCCGGGACTAGCGGGAGTAGAGCAGTACTTC.

CDR3 bases: TGTGCCAGCAGTGAGGCTAGCACTTACTACAATGAGCAGTTCTTC. The encoded protein is CASSEASTYYNEQFF. This sequence joins TRBV2 and TRBJ2-1; possible D gene TRBD2, 5 bases. Trimming removed 3 bases from V and 3 bases from J, with 12 bases in between. The CDR3 length is 15 residues. From germline, CDR1 is SNHLY and CDR2 FYNNEI.

This clone has only a few counts. The rearrangement links TRBV30 to TRBJ1-5, with unresolved D. Germline V gene data show CDR1 as GTSNPN and CDR2 as SVGIG (reference sequence). The CDR3 sequence is 13 residues long. V was trimmed by 5 bases and J by 1 base, leaving 9 bases between them. CDR3 in amino acids: CAWRQESNQPQHF. As DNA, the CDR3 is TGTGCCTGGCGCCAGGAGAGCAATCAGCCCCAGCATTTT. Supplemented by reference TRBV30 and TRBJ1-5, the full variable domain reads SQTIHQWPATLVQPVGSPLSLECTVEGTSNPNLYWYRQAAGRGLQLLFYSVGIGQISSEVPQNLSASRPQDRQFILSSKKLLLSDSGFYLCAWRQESNQPQHFGDGTRLSIL.

This chain connects TRBV28 to TRBJ1-5; TRBD1 is a possible D gene (6 bases). V lost 6 bases and J lost 5, with 17 bases in between. The CDR3 is 15 residues long. Germline V gene lookup returns CDR1 MDHEN and CDR2 SYDVKM. DNA of the CDR3: TGTGCCAGCAGGCCGACAGGAGGAGGTCATCAGCCCCAGCATTTT. It codes for CASRPTGGGHQPQHF.

CDR3 sequence: CASSNKREAGEQYF. In DNA form, the CDR3 reads TGTGCCAGCAGTAATAAGCGGGAGGCTGGCGAGCAGTACTTC. The genes are TRBV6-1 and TRBJ2-7; 9 bases align to TRBD2. The length of the CDR3 is 14 residues. J gave up 6 bases and V 5 bases, and 8 bases lay outside the gene matches. Germline values: CDR1 MNHNS, CDR2 SASEGT.

The chain combines TRBV29-1 with TRBJ2-2; D remains ambiguous. V gave up 4 bases and J gave up 4 bases, with 10 bases separating them. Germline CDR1 reads SQVTM; CDR2 reads ANQGSEA. The length of the CDR3 is 13 residues. For the CDR3, the DNA is TGCAGCGTTGCTCCCACTCTCACCGGGGAGCTGTTTTTT. Translated: CSVAPTLTGELFF.

The chain is built from TRBV5-1 and TRBJ1-2; D is ambiguous. CDR3 length: 14 amino acids. Germline CDR1 is SGHRS and CDR2 is YFSETQ. V was pared by 6 bases and J by 0 bases, with 12 bases between. CDR3: CASTEQSPNYGYTF. CDR3 in DNA: TGCGCCAGCACAGAACAGTCCCCTAACTATGGCTACACCTTC.

CDR3 in DNA: TGTGCCAGCAGTTGGGGAAGGGGGGATCAGCCCCAGCATTTT. This codes for CASSWGRGDQPQHF. The chain has TRBV6-5 and TRBJ1-5, with a possible D match to TRBD1 (6 bases). The CDR3 loop spans 14 amino acids. Per the germline V gene, CDR1 is MNHEY and CDR2 is SVGAGI. With 4 bases removed from V and 5 bases from J, the gap between germline ends came to 12 bases.

The V and J genes are TRBV9 and TRBJ1-1, with D tentatively TRBD1 (5 bases). CDR3 length: 13 amino acids. In germline, CDR1 is SGDLS, CDR2 YYNGEE. With 5 bases removed from V and 3 bases from J, the gap between germline ends came to 11 bases. CDR3 loop: CASSLTGYTEAFF. CDR3 sequence (DNA): TGTGCCAGCAGTCTCACAGGATACACTGAAGCTTTCTTT.

Worth noting for this clone: Other DNA sequences of this sample code for an identical CDR3. J is TRBJ1-1 and V is TRBV7-9; D not resolved. There are 14 residues in the CDR3. Germline V gene data show CDR1 as SEHNR and CDR2 as FQNEAQ (reference sequence). Trimming cost V 3 bases and J 0 bases, with 8 bases left between them. CDR3 sequence (DNA): TGTGCCAGCAGCTTCGGCGGATTGAACACTGAAGCTTTCTTT. As protein: CASSFGGLNTEAFF. Supplemented by reference TRBV7-9 and TRBJ1-1, the full variable domain reads DTGVSQNPRHKITKRGQNVTFRCDPISEHNRLYWYRQTLGQGPEFLTYFQNEAQLEKSRLLSDRFSAERPKGSFSTLEIQRTEQGDSAMYLCASSFGGLNTEAFFGQGTRLTVV.

V gene TRBV7-9 combines with J gene TRBJ2-7, with D possibly TRBD1 on 5 matching bases. Deletions cut 5 bases from V and 7 bases from J, with 18 bases between. Looked up from germline, CDR1 is SEHNR and CDR2 is FQNEAQ (reference sequence). This CDR3 comprises 14 residues. This CDR3 reads CASSPTQWGSEQYF. The DNA of the CDR3 is TGTGCCAGCAGCCCGACCCAGTGGGGCTCAGAGCAGTACTTC.

This rearrangement joins TRBV28 to TRBJ2-7; no clear D. The V gene's germline CDR1 is MDHEN and CDR2 SYDVKM. V was trimmed by 4 bases and J by 0 bases, leaving 4 bases between them. The CDR3 totals 12 residues. CDR3 in amino acids: CASSWGSYEQYF. The DNA of the CDR3 is TGTGCCAGCAGTTGGGGCTCCTACGAGCAGTACTTC. The variable domain in full, with the rest retrieved from reference TRBV28 and TRBJ2-7, is DVKVTQSSRYLVKRTGEKVFLECVQDMDHENMFWYRQDPGLGLRLIYFSYDVKMKEKGDIPEGYSVSREKKERFSLILESASTNQTSMYLCASSWGSYEQYFGPGTRLTVT.

The rearrangement links TRBV5-1 to TRBJ2-3; 9 positions agree with TRBD2. V lost 6 bases and J lost 2; bases outside the gene matches: 4. The CDR3 totals 14 residues. Germline V gene lookup returns CDR1 SGHRS and CDR2 YFSETQ. CDR3 coding DNA: TGCGCCAGCAACCTAGCGGGGTACACAGATACGCAGTATTTT. As protein: CASNLAGYTDTQYF.

The genes are TRBV5-1 and TRBJ2-5, with 7 bases fitting TRBD1. Germline V lookup: CDR1 SGHRS, CDR2 YFSETQ. V was pared by 1 base and J by 4 bases, with 4 bases of the junction left unmatched. The CDR3 contains 14 residues. CDR3 DNA sequence: TGCGCCAGCAGCTTGATAGGGGGCACAGAGACCCAGTACTTC. Encoded protein: CASSLIGGTETQYF.

The genes are TRBV25-1 and TRBJ1-1, with D tentatively TRBD1 (6 bases). The CDR3 length is 15 residues. The germline CDR1 and CDR2 sequences are MGHDK and SYGVNS. V lost 3 bases, J lost 1 base, and 12 bases lay in between. The CDR3 sequence: CASSEMAGANTEAFF. CDR3 nucleotides: TGTGCCAGCAGTGAGATGGCAGGGGCGAACACTGAAGCTTTCTTT.

The gene calls are TRBV10-3 and TRBJ2-2; TRBD1 aligns across 11 bases. The J segment lost 8 bases and the V segment lost 6 bases, leaving 2 bases of the junction unmatched. The CDR3 is made up of 13 amino acids. Germline V CDR1 and CDR2: ENHRY, SYGVKD. The CDR3 sequence is CAIRGTGGGELFF. CDR3 nucleotide sequence: TGTGCCATCAGGGGGACAGGGGGTGGGGAGCTGTTTTTT.

This chain connects TRBV27 to TRBJ1-6, with 7 nucleotides matching TRBD1. CDR1 MNHEY and CDR2 SMNVEV come from the germline V gene (reference sequence). V trimming: 2 bases; J trimming: 7 bases; junction bases outside the gene matches: 2. The CDR3 totals 14 residues. CDR3 bases: TGTGCCAGCAGTTTAAAGGGGGCAAATTCACCCCTCCACTTT. It codes for CASSLKGANSPLHF.

As for this clone: This same CDR3 is encoded by further DNA sequences in the sample. CDR3: CASSLARTSGEVTDTQYF. The CDR3 DNA follows: TGCGCCAGCAGCTTGGCGAGGACTAGCGGGGAAGTCACAGATACGCAGTATTTT. The chain combines TRBV5-1 with TRBJ2-3; 12 bases line up with TRBD2. The CDR3 contains 18 residues. CDR1 SGHRS and CDR2 YFSETQ come from the germline V gene. V shed 0 bases, J shed 2 bases, and the junction held 7 bases outside the gene matches.

The rearrangement joins TRBV6-1 to TRBJ1-1, with D possibly TRBD1 on 6 matching bases. The CDR3 is 13 residues long. Germline V CDR1 and CDR2: MNHNS, SASEGT. Trimming left V 4 bases short and J 5 bases short, with 11 bases between. In DNA form, the CDR3 reads TGTGCCAGCAGTGTAGTTCAGGGGACTGAAGCTTTCTTT. The encoded protein is CASSVVQGTEAFF.

The CDR3 reads CASSRPQGYEQYF. DNA for the CDR3: TGTGCCAGCAGCCGTCCCCAGGGGTACGAGCAGTACTTC. The V and J genes are TRBV6-5 and TRBJ2-7, with D perhaps TRBD1 (6 bases). Germline V lookup: CDR1 MNHEY, CDR2 SVGAGI. V was cut by 6 bases and J by 4 bases, with 13 bases left in between. The CDR3 length is 13 residues.

This clone has a single count. This chain uses TRBV11-2 with TRBJ2-7; D perhaps matches TRBD1 (5 bases). Trimming took off 5 bases at V and 3 bases at J, with 17 bases between the two ends. Germline CDR1 is SGHAT and CDR2 is FQNNGV. This CDR3 comprises 15 residues. As DNA, the CDR3 is TGTGCCAGCAGCCCTTTTGGTGCAGGGATCTACGAGCAGTACTTC. Protein: CASSPFGAGIYEQYF.

This chain uses TRBV6-6 with TRBJ1-3; D may be TRBD1 (6 bases). The CDR3 is 15 amino acids. Trimming stripped 2 bases from V and 4 bases from J, with 12 bases between. Germline assignment: CDR1 MNHNY and CDR2 SVGAGI (reference sequence). The CDR3 bases are TGTGCCAGCAGTTACGGAGTAGGGACAGGAAACACCATATATTTT. Translating gives CASSYGVGTGNTIYF.

J is TRBJ1-6 and V is TRBV4-1, with D tentatively TRBD1 (6 bases). Trimming stripped 1 base from V and 6 bases from J, with 10 bases between. The CDR3 is 15 amino acids. Germline V gene lookup returns CDR1 MGHRA and CDR2 YSYEKL. DNA of the CDR3: TGCGCCAGCAGCCAAGCCACAGGGCGTAATTCACCCCTCCACTTT. Encoded protein: CASSQATGRNSPLHF.

The V gene is TRBV4-2, the J gene TRBJ1-2, with D possibly matching TRBD1 (5 bases). Between the trimmed V and J ends, which lost 3 bases and 2 bases, there was a span of 13 bases. Per germline, CDR1 LGHNA and CDR2 YNFKEQ. The CDR3 has 15 amino acids. In nucleotides, the CDR3 is TGTGCCAGCAGCCACGAGACAGCCCAAAACTATGGCTACACCTTC. Its translation: CASSHETAQNYGYTF.

On this clone itself: This sample includes further DNA sequences coding for the same CDR3. The V gene is TRBV30, the J gene TRBJ2-5; TRBD1 agrees at 8 bases. V was pared by 5 bases and J by 2 bases, with 4 bases of the junction left unmatched. The V gene's germline CDR1 is GTSNPN and CDR2 SVGIG (reference sequence). This CDR3 spans 13 amino acids. The CDR3 region is CAWGQGLQETQYF. In nucleotides, the CDR3 is TGTGCCTGGGGACAGGGCCTACAAGAGACCCAGTACTTC.

The chain is built from TRBV7-9 and TRBJ2-5, with D possibly TRBD1 on 6 matching bases. The CDR3 totals 15 residues. CDR1 and CDR2 from the germline V gene are SEHNR and FQNEAQ (reference sequence). Deletions cut 5 bases from V and 3 bases from J, with 16 bases between. CDR3 DNA sequence: TGTGCCAGCAGCCCTGGGACATTTGATAAAGAGACCCAGTACTTC. Translated: CASSPGTFDKETQYF.

V usage is TRBV6-5 and J usage is TRBJ2-1; 7 bases map to TRBD2. V trimming: 0 bases; J trimming: 9 bases; junction bases outside the gene matches: 8. CDR1 and CDR2 (germline): MNHEY, SVGAGI. The CDR3 totals 15 residues. The CDR3 loop reads CASSYSAGFPGEQFF. CDR3 bases: TGTGCCAGCAGTTACTCAGCGGGGTTCCCGGGTGAGCAGTTCTTC.

This chain uses TRBV7-2 with TRBJ1-4, with a possible D match to TRBD1 (5 bases). Germline lookup yields CDR1 SGHTA and CDR2 FQGNSA. The CDR3 is 15 residues long. V shed 4 bases and J shed 5 bases, with 14 bases lying between them. The CDR3 nucleotides are TGTGCCAGCAGCTCTAACCGGGGCTACAATGAAAAACTGTTTTTT. The encoded protein is CASSSNRGYNEKLFF.

In DNA, the CDR3 is TGTGCCAGCAGTTCCCGTCCCTCGGGGAACACTGAAGCTTTCTTT. Its protein product is CASSSRPSGNTEAFF. This chain links TRBV27 with TRBJ1-1; no reliable D call. The V end was cut by 4 bases, the J end by 1 base, with 13 bases between. Germline lookup yields CDR1 MNHEY and CDR2 SMNVEV (reference sequence). CDR3 size: 15 residues.

The chain carries TRBV6-1 and TRBJ2-7; 7 bases align to TRBD1. Germline trimming cut 4 bases from V and 3 bases from J; bases unmatched to any gene: 6. From germline, CDR1 is MNHNS and CDR2 SASEGT. This CDR3 spans 14 amino acids. CDR3 amino acids: CASSVDRDLYEQYF. CDR3 nucleotides: TGTGCCAGCAGTGTCGACAGGGACCTCTACGAGCAGTACTTC.